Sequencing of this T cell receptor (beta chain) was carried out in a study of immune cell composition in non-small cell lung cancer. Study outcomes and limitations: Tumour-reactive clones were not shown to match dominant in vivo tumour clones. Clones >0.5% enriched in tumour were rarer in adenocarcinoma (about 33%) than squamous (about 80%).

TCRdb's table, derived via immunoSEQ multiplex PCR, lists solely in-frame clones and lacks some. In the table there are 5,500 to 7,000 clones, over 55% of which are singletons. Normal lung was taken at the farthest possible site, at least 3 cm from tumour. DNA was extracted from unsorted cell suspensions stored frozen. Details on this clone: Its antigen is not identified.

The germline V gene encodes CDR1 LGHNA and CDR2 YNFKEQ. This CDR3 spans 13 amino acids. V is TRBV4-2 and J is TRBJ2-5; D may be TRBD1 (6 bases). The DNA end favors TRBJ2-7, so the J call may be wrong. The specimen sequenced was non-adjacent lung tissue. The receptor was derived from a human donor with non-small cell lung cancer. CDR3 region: CASSQERRGEQYF. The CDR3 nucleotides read TGTGCCAGCAGCCAAGAGCGCAGGGGCGAGCAGTACTTC.